This T cell receptor beta chain was sequenced during a study of cytomegalovirus exposure and HLA in healthy donors. Background on the study: When 350 to 400 donors were genotyped, about 80% of them were found to fall in the Caucasian-associated ancestry cluster.

Per the germline V gene, CDR1 is GTSNPN and CDR2 is SVGIG (reference sequence). The CDR3 spans 12 residues. Whole-study findings and limits: Presence/absence analyses took donor sequencing depth as roughly uniform. On later analysis, the bulk of CMV-associated TCR beta chains appeared to be HLA-restricted. Later on, an analysis found that several of the most significant clusters appeared to be linked to common viral pathogens, which included parvovirus B19.

This PCR relied on a set of 60 Vbeta primers and 13 Jbeta primers. Using immunoSEQ multiplex PCR, the repertoire was profiled, and TCRdb retains in-frame clones only, with some absent. The table lists about 92,000 clones, about three quarters of them singletons. Comments on this clone: The antigen remains unidentified. An end of the junction differs from the germline gene, which may be a read error. In the same sample, other DNA sequences code for this CDR3.

The chain recombines TRBV30 with TRBJ2-2; perhaps TRBD2 as D (6 bases). The TCR originated in a man aged 45-60 years in good health and CMV-seropositive. Sequences were obtained from PBMCs. DNA for the CDR3: TGTGCCTGGAGTACCCCGGGGCTAGCGACCCATTTT. It yields the protein CAWSTPGLATHF. The full variable domain, completed using reference TRBV30 and TRBJ2-2, is SQTIHQWPATLVQPVGSPLSLECTVEGTSNPNLYWYRQAAGRGLQLLFYSVGIGQISSEVPQNLSASRPQDRQFILSSKKLLLSDSGFYLCAWSTPGLATHFGEGSRLTVL.